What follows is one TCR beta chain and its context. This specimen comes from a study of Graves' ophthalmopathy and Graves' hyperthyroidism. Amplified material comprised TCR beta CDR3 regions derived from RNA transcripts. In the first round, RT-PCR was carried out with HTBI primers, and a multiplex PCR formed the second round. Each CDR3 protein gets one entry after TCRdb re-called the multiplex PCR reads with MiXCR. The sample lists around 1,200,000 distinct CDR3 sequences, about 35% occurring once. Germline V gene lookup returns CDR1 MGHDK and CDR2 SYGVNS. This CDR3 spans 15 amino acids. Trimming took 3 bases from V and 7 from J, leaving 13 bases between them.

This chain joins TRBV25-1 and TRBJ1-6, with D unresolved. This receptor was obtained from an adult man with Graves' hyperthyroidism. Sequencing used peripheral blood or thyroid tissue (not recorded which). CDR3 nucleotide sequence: TGTGCCAGCAGTGACTACATAGGGAGCAATTCACCCCTCCACTTT. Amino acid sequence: CASSDYIGSNSPLHF. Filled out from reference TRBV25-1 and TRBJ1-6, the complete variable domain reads EADIYQTPRYLVIGTGKKITLECSQTMGHDKMYWYQQDPGMELHLIHYSYGVNSTEKGDLSSESTVSRIRTEHFPLTLESARPSHTSQYLCASSDYIGSNSPLHFGNGTRLTVT.